The 30 T cell receptor beta chains below were found in one sample sequenced in a study of T cells in localized non-small cell lung cancer. Here immunoSEQ multiplex PCR was the method, and the copy in TCRdb shows in-frame clones only, minus some. The profile shows 25,000 to 35,000 clones, roughly 77% of them singletons. Sequencing was performed on peripheral blood, taken before any cancer treatment. The source of these receptors is a male donor older than 55 with stage III squamous cell lung carcinoma.

The V and J genes are TRBV19 and TRBJ1-5; weak D call: TRBD1 (6 bases). The CDR3 has 17 amino acids. Germline CDR1 and CDR2: LNHDA and SQIVND (reference sequence). Trimming took off 3 bases at V and 0 bases at J, with 15 bases between the two ends. CDR3: CASSIDRMGYSNQPQHF. CDR3 nucleotide sequence: TGTGCCAGTAGTATCGACAGGATGGGGTATAGCAATCAGCCCCAGCATTTT.

The chain uses TRBV20-1 and TRBJ2-5; 8 bases fit TRBD2. This CDR3 spans 10 amino acids. Germline CDR1 DFQATT, CDR2 SNEGSKA (reference sequence). V lost 6 bases to trimming and J lost 7 bases; unmatched junction nucleotides: 1. CDR3: CSARGATQYF. CDR3 sequence (DNA): TGCAGTGCGCGGGGGGCGACCCAGTACTTC.

V and J are TRBV4-3 and TRBJ1-2, with D perhaps TRBD1 (5 bases). The germline V and J ends were trimmed by 0 bases and 7 bases, with 18 bases remaining between them. The CDR3 has 16 residues. Germline V gene sequence: CDR1 LGHNA, CDR2 YSLEER. In DNA form, the CDR3 reads TGCGCCAGCAGCCAAGATATGACACCCAGGGCGGCTGGCTACACCTTC. Translation gives CASSQDMTPRAAGYTF.

This clone was seen only a few times. The chain has TRBV5-1 and TRBJ1-1, with D possibly matching TRBD1 (6 bases). The CDR3 is 14 amino acids. V was pared by 4 bases and J by 2 bases, with 12 bases between. The germline V gene encodes CDR1 SGHRS and CDR2 YFSETQ. This CDR3 reads CASSHGQLNTEAFF. The CDR3 DNA reads TGCGCCAGCAGCCATGGACAGCTTAACACTGAAGCTTTCTTT.

This clone was recorded once. This chain uses TRBV14 with TRBJ2-3; 9 nucleotides align to TRBD1. CDR3 size: 16 residues. With 5 bases clipped from V and 0 bases from J, the junction kept 6 bases outside the gene matches. The germline gives CDR1 SGHDN, CDR2 FVKESK. For the CDR3, the DNA is TGTGCCAGCAGCATCCGGACAGGGGCAAGCACAGATACGCAGTATTTT. Encoded protein: CASSIRTGASTDTQYF.

The rearrangement joins TRBV19 to TRBJ1-2, with D hard to call. The CDR3 length is 14 residues. Between the trimmed V and J ends, which lost 5 bases and 3 bases, there was a span of 13 bases. CDR1 and CDR2 (germline): LNHDA, SQIVND (reference sequence). As DNA, the CDR3 is TGTGCCAGTAGTCCTCAGACGGGATACTATGGCTACACCTTC. Amino acids: CASSPQTGYYGYTF.

This chain joins TRBV27 and TRBJ2-7, with 8 bases aligning to TRBD1. Germline V gene lookup returns CDR1 MNHEY and CDR2 SMNVEV (reference sequence). The CDR3 is 14 amino acids. V lost 5 bases to trimming and J lost 6 bases; unmatched junction nucleotides: 9. The CDR3 protein is CASSPWTGMVEQYF. In nucleotides, the CDR3 is TGTGCCAGCAGTCCCTGGACAGGGATGGTCGAGCAGTACTTC.

The rearrangement links TRBV10-2 to TRBJ2-5, with D uncertain. This CDR3 spans 15 amino acids. Per the germline V gene, CDR1 is WSHSY and CDR2 is SAAADI. The V and J ends lost 7 bases and 4 bases respectively, with 19 bases between them. The CDR3: CASKDGPQGVETQYF. CDR3 bases: TGCGCCAGCAAGGACGGCCCTCAAGGCGTAGAGACCCAGTACTTC.

The CDR3 DNA is TGTGCCAGCAGCCCGAATTCGCGCAATGAGCAGTTCTTC. Residues: CASSPNSRNEQFF. The chain couples TRBV9 to TRBJ2-1, with unresolved D. Germline V gene sequence: CDR1 SGDLS, CDR2 YYNGEE. This CDR3 is built from 13 residues. V shed 4 bases and J shed 6 bases, with 11 bases lying between them. The variable domain in full, with the rest retrieved from reference TRBV9 and TRBJ2-1, is DSGVTQTPKHLITATGQRVTLRCSPRSGDLSVYWYQQSLDQGLQFLIQYYNGEERAKGNILERFSAQQFPDLHSELNLSSLELGDSALYFCASSPNSRNEQFFGPGTRLTVL.

In this sample, this clone turned up a few times. The chain joins TRBV7-6 to TRBJ2-7; no firm D call. V lost 5 bases, J lost 0 bases, and 11 bases lay in between. This CDR3 is built from 14 residues. The germline V gene has CDR1 SGHVS and CDR2 FNYEAQ. CDR3 sequence reads: CASSLSTSSYEQYF. CDR3 nucleotides: TGTGCCAGCAGCCTGAGTACAAGCTCCTACGAGCAGTACTTC. The full variable domain, with the rest looked up from reference TRBV7-6 and TRBJ2-7, is GAGVSQSPRYKVTKRGQDVALRCDPISGHVSLYWYRQALGQGPEFLTYFNYEAQQDKSGLPNDRFSAERPEGSISTLTIQRTEQRDSAMYRCASSLSTSSYEQYFGPGTRLTVT.

The genes are TRBV5-5 and TRBJ2-3; TRBD2 aligns across 8 bases. Germline trimming cut 8 bases from V and 4 bases from J; bases unmatched to any gene: 6. The CDR3 consists of 13 residues. Germline V gives CDR1 SGHKS, CDR2 YYEKEE (reference sequence). CDR3 sequence (DNA): TGTGCCAGTCAGACTAGCGTAGCAGATACGCAGTATTTT. Protein: CASQTSVADTQYF.

The chain carries TRBV2 and TRBJ2-3, with 9 bases aligning to TRBD1. The J segment lost 6 bases and the V segment lost 5 bases, leaving 9 bases of the junction unmatched. The germline V gene has CDR1 SNHLY and CDR2 FYNNEI. This CDR3 region has 15 residues. CDR3 sequence (DNA): TGTGCCAGCAGTCCACAGGGGGCTAGGGAGGATACGCAGTATTTT. This sequence encodes CASSPQGAREDTQYF.

The chain uses TRBV7-5 and TRBJ1-5; the table's D gene call, TRBD1, was not cross checked with the DNA. TRBV7-5 is a pseudogene. The CDR3 has 15 residues. DNA for the CDR3: TGTGCCAGAAGCTCTCCCGACAGGTACAGGCAGCCCCAGCATTTT. It codes for CARSSPDRYRQPQHF.

This chain uses TRBV11-2 with TRBJ1-6, with TRBD1 as a possible D gene (6 bases). Trimming took 5 bases from V and 11 from J, leaving 22 bases between them. The CDR3 totals 16 residues. Germline V gene sequence: CDR1 SGHAT, CDR2 FQNNGV. For the CDR3, the DNA is TGTGCCAGCAGCCAACGACAGGCCTGGGGGAGTGCACCCCTCCACTTT. It encodes CASSQRQAWGSAPLHF.

The CDR3 is CASSWGAGNTEAFF. DNA of the CDR3: TGTGCCAGCAGCTGGGGGGCAGGGAACACTGAAGCTTTCTTT. The rearrangement links TRBV7-2 to TRBJ1-1, with TRBD1 as a possible D gene (6 bases). This CDR3 is built from 14 residues. V gave up 4 bases and J gave up 1 base, with 10 bases separating them. Germline CDR1 reads SGHTA; CDR2 reads FQGNSA.

The genes are TRBV5-1 and TRBJ2-1, with 11 bases fitting TRBD2. This CDR3 spans 15 amino acids. Germline trimming cut 3 bases from V and 4 bases from J; bases unmatched to any gene: 3. Germline assignment: CDR1 SGHRS and CDR2 YFSETQ. CDR3 amino acids: CASSSLAGGYNEQFF. The CDR3 DNA sequence: TGCGCCAGCAGCTCCCTAGCGGGGGGATACAATGAGCAGTTCTTC. Variable domain in full (rest from reference TRBV5-1 and TRBJ2-1): KAGVTQTPRYLIKTRGQQVTLSCSPISGHRSVSWYQQTPGQGLQFLFEYFSETQRNKGNFPGRFSGRQFSNSRSEMNVSTLELGDSALYLCASSSLAGGYNEQFFGPGTRLTVL.

V gene TRBV6-1 combines with J gene TRBJ1-2; 9 bases are a match to TRBD1. This CDR3 is built from 13 residues. The V gene's germline CDR1 is MNHNS and CDR2 SASEGT. The J segment lost 6 bases and the V segment lost 6 bases, leaving 5 bases of the junction unmatched. CDR3 amino acids: CASSNRGLDGYTF. DNA of the CDR3: TGTGCCAGCAGCAACAGGGGGCTGGATGGCTACACCTTC.

The chain is built from TRBV6-6 and TRBJ2-7; a weak D match, TRBD2 (6 bases). The V end was cut by 2 bases, the J end by 3 bases, with 14 bases between. Germline-derived CDR1 and CDR2 are MNHNY and SVGAGI (reference sequence). This CDR3 has 15 residues. CDR3 DNA: TGTGCCAGCAGTTACGCCGGGGGAGAGGTCTACGAGCAGTACTTC. It translates to CASSYAGGEVYEQYF.

The chain employs TRBV28 and TRBJ2-7; D perhaps matches TRBD2 (6 bases). V was cut by 7 bases and J by 8 bases, with 12 bases left in between. This CDR3 has 11 amino acids. CDR1 is MDHEN and CDR2 is SYDVKM in the germline V gene. This CDR3 is CASTGGRKQYF. CDR3 nucleotides: TGTGCCAGCACTGGGGGGAGGAAGCAGTACTTC.

This clone has a handful of counts. The chain links TRBV4-3 to TRBJ2-1; D perhaps matches TRBD2 (6 bases). The germline V and J ends were trimmed by 0 bases and 12 bases, with 12 bases remaining between them. CDR1 is LGHNA and CDR2 is YSLEER in the germline V gene. The CDR3 has 13 amino acids. CDR3 bases: TGCGCCAGCAGCCAAGATCTTTTGGGGGGGCAGTTCTTC. Protein sequence: CASSQDLLGGQFF.

V and J are TRBV6-6 and TRBJ1-1, with D maybe TRBD1 (5 bases). CDR1 is MNHNY, CDR2 SVGAGI, per germline (reference sequence). Trimming stripped 8 bases from V and 5 bases from J, with 15 bases between. The CDR3 covers 13 residues. CDR3 loop: CASSDGGKTEAFF. The CDR3 DNA follows: TGTGCCAGCTCAGATGGGGGAAAAACTGAAGCTTTCTTT.

The chain combines TRBV12-2 with TRBJ1-6. TRBV12-2 is reported as a pseudogene. The CDR3 totals 15 residues. CDR3 sequence: CASRFRNSYNSPLHF. CDR3 nucleotides: TGTGCAAGTCGCTTTAGGAATTCCTATAATTCACCCCTCCACTTT.

The V and J genes are TRBV28 and TRBJ2-7; 12 bases map to TRBD2. CDR3 length: 15 residues. Germline V CDR1 and CDR2: MDHEN, SYDVKM. Trimming removed 5 bases from V and 7 bases from J; junction bases left unmatched: 9. CDR3 sequence (DNA): TGTGCCAGCAGTCCAAGACTAGCGGGAGTGAGGGAGCAGTACTTC. Residues: CASSPRLAGVREQYF.

This clone was seen a single time. The chain carries TRBV6-5 and TRBJ2-7; D remains ambiguous. This CDR3 region has 13 residues. Deletions cut 2 bases from V and 2 bases from J, with 7 bases between. Germline CDR1 MNHEY, CDR2 SVGAGI. CDR3 bases: TGTGCCAGCAGTTACGTCGGCGCCTACGAGCAGTACTTC. Its translation: CASSYVGAYEQYF.

The genes are TRBV10-3 and TRBJ1-4; D not resolved. V lost 2 bases to trimming and J lost 4 bases, with 5 bases between them. The length of the CDR3 is 13 residues. Germline CDR1 is ENHRY and CDR2 is SYGVKD. CDR3 sequence (DNA): TGTGCCATCAGTGAGAGGGTTAATGAAAAACTGTTTTTT. Translated: CAISERVNEKLFF.

By share, this clone ranks as medium-sized. The rearrangement uses TRBV28 and TRBJ2-1, with D perhaps matching TRBD2 (6 bases). This CDR3 comprises 14 residues. Trimming left V 5 bases short and J 4 bases short, with 12 bases between. CDR1 is MDHEN and CDR2 is SYDVKM in the germline V gene. The CDR3 DNA reads as TGTGCCAGCAGTCCGGGAGTCCCTTACAATGAGCAGTTCTTC. This sequence encodes CASSPGVPYNEQFF.

This clone was picked up a small number of times. J is TRBJ1-1 and V is TRBV28, with TRBD1 as a possible D gene (6 bases). The V gene's germline CDR1 is MDHEN and CDR2 SYDVKM. The CDR3 sequence is 16 residues long. V dropped 7 bases and J dropped 0 bases, with 18 bases sitting between them. As DNA, the CDR3 is TGTGCCAGCACTTCTTTGGACAGACTCATGAACACTGAAGCTTTCTTT. This gives the protein CASTSLDRLMNTEAFF.

The chain is built from TRBV5-1 and TRBJ1-1, with unresolved D. Germline V gene lookup returns CDR1 SGHRS and CDR2 YFSETQ. This CDR3 contains 14 residues. The ends were cut back, 0 bases at V and 2 bases at J, with 8 bases in the middle. The CDR3 here is CASSLAPANTEAFF. Here the CDR3 DNA reads TGCGCCAGCAGCTTGGCCCCAGCAAACACTGAAGCTTTCTTT. The entire variable domain, with the rest obtained from reference TRBV5-1 and TRBJ1-1, is as follows: KAGVTQTPRYLIKTRGQQVTLSCSPISGHRSVSWYQQTPGQGLQFLFEYFSETQRNKGNFPGRFSGRQFSNSRSEMNVSTLELGDSALYLCASSLAPANTEAFFGQGTRLTVV.

CDR3 nucleotide sequence: TGCGCCAGCAGCCGTTTGGGACTTGATACAGATACGCAGTATTTT. Amino acid sequence: CASSRLGLDTDTQYF. The chain is built from TRBV4-3 and TRBJ2-3, with a weak D call TRBD2 (6 bases). Trimming stripped 4 bases from V and 3 bases from J, with 14 bases between. The CDR3 totals 15 residues. CDR1 is LGHNA, CDR2 YSLEER, per germline.

This chain links TRBV6-1 with TRBJ2-1; 9 bases agree with TRBD1. This CDR3 is built from 15 residues. The V and J ends lost 1 base and 7 bases, in that order; junction bases with no gene match: 5. CDR1 is MNHNS, CDR2 SASEGT, per germline. CDR3 in amino acids: CASSEGGTGKNEQFF. CDR3 bases: TGTGCCAGCAGTGAAGGTGGGACAGGGAAGAATGAGCAGTTCTTC.